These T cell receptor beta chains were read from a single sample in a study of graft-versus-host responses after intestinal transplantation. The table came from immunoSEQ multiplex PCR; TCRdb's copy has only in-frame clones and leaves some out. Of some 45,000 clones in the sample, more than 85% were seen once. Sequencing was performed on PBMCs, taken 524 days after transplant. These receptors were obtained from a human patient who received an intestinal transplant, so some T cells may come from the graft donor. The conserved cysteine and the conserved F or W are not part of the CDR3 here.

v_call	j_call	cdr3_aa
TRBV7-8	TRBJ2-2	ASSLAREGTGELF
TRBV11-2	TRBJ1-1	ASSLGSEAF
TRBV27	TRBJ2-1	ASSFRYNEQF
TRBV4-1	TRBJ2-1	ASSQESGTSGNYNEQF
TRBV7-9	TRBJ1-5	ASSLQGNQPQH
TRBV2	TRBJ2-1	ASSEWRELYNEQF
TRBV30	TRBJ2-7	AWSVGLAYEQY
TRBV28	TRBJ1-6	ASSWTPTGPNSPLH
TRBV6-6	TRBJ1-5	ASTTGTGGNQPQH
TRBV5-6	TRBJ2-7	ASSLVGRGGTGQY
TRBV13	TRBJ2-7	ASSGISYEQY
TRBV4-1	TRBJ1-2	ASSQDLGGAYGYT
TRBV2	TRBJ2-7	ASSGGQARIYEQY
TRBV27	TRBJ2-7	ASSLSNFAYEQY
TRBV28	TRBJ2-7	ASSFPGTRNEQY
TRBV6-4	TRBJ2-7	AIRRNDSREGFYEQY
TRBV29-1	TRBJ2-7	SVSSRGLREQY
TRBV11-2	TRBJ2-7	ASSFRTGPYEQY
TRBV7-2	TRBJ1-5	ASSPVSEFNQPQH
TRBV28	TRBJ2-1	ATESGKNNEQF
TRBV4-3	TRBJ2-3	ASSQENRGRDTQY
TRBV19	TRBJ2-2	ASSTPLAAKNTGELF
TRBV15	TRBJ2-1	ATSSWGVNEQF
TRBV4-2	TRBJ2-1	ASSLFGGSAYNEQF
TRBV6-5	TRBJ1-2	ASSYRGGDYGYT
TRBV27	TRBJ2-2	ASKWTGEVGELF
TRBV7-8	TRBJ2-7	ASVTGDSYEQY
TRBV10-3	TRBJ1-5	AISESGGQPQH
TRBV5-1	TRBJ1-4	ASSGTTGAVYEKLF
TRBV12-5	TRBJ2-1	ASGTGLATYNEQF
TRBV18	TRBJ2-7	ASSRDRRSYEQY
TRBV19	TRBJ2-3	ASSTSRYTDTQY
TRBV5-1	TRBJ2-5	ASSLRRGASGQETQY
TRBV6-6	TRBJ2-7	ASRGGGHEQY
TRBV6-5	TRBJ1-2	ASRIPGQRGYT
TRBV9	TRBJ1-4	ASSPPHEEKLF
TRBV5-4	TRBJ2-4	ASSRGTSGSWSKNIQY
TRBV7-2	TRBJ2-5	ASSLNGGSVIAETQY
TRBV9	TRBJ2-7	ASSDNNYEQY
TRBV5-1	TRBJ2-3	ASSMGQGTDTQY
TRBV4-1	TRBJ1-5	ASSQDINQPQH
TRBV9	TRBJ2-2	ASSVEVFAGAVGELF
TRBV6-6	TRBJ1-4	ASSYSPRSGLQ
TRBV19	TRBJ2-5	ASSIGTGGQETQY
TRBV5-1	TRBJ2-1	ASSVTSGSSYNEQF
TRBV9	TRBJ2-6	ASSGTSQLSGANVLT
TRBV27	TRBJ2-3	ASSLSYGGTDTQY
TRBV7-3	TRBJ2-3	ASSSGRDTQY
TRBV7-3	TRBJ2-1	ASSLTRGNEQF
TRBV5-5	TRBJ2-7	ASSFGTSAYEQY
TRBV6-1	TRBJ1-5	ASSGRGRNNQPQH
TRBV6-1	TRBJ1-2	ASSMRTGGNYGYT
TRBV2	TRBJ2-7	ASILAGGALSYEQY
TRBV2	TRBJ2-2	ASSPDSGELF
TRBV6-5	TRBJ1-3	ASSFHSGNTIY